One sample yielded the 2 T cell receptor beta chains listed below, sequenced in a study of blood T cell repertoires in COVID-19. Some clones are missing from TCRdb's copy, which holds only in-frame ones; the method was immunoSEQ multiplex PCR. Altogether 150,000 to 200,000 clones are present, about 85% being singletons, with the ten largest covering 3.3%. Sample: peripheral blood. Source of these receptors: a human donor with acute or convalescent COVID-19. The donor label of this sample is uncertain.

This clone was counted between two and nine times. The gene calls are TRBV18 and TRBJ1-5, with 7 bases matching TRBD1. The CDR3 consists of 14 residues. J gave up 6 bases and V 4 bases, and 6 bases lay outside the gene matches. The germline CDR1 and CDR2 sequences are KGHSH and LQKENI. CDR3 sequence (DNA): TGTGCCAGCTCACGACAGGGCTCGGGTCAGCCCCAGCATTTT. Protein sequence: CASSRQGSGQPQHF. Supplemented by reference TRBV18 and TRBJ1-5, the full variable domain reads NAGVMQNPRHLVRRRGQEARLRCSPMKGHSHVYWYRQLPEEGLKFMVYLQKENIIDESGMPKERFSAEFPKEGPSILRIQQVVRGDSAAYFCASSRQGSGQPQHFGDGTRLSIL.

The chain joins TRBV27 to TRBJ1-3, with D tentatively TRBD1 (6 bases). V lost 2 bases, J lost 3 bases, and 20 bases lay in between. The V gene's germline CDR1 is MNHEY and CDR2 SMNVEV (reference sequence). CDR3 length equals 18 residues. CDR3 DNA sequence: TGTGCCAGCAGTTTAGGGTCACCTGCAGGGGCGTTTGGAAACACCATATATTTT. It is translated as CASSLGSPAGAFGNTIYF.